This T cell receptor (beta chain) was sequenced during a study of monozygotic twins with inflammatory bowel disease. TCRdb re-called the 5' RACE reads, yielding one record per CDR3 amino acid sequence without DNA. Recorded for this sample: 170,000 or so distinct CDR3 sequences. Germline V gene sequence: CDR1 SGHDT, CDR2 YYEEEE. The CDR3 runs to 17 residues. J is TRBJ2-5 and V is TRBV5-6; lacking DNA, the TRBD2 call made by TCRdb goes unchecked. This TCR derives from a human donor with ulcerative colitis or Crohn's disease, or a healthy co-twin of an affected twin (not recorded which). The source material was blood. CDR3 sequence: CASSLDPRTSGQETQYF.